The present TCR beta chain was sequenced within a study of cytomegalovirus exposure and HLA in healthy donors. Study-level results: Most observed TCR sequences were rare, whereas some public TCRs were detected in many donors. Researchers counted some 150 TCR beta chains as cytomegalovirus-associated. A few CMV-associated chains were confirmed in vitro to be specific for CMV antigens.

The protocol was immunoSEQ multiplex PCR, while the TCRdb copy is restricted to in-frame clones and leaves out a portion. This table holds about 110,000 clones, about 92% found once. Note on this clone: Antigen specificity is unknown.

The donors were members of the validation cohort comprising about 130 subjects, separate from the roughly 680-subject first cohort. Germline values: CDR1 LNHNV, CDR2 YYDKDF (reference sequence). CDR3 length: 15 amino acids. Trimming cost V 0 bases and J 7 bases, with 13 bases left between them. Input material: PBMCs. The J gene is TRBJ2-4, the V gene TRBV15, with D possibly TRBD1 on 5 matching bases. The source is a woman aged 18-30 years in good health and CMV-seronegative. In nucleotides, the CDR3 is TGTGCCACCAGCAGAGAACAGGATGCAGATAACATTCAGTACTTC. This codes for CATSREQDADNIQYF.